This T cell receptor beta chain was identified during a study of blood T cells in healthy people across ages (dated by TCRdb to between 2014 and 2017). Describing the broader study: Template switching captured roughly one uniquely barcoded TCR beta cDNA molecule per two T cells in model experiments. Using deep sequencing normalized with unique cDNA molecular identifiers, the study measured how TCR beta repertoire diversity changes with age. Donors were grouped into four age groups: young (average approximately 15 years), middle-aged (39), aged (62) and long-lived (around 82). To avoid experimental bias, donors of different ages were randomly spread across the sequencing lanes. For two donors (one aged 18 to 30 and one aged 80 or older), the study analyzed two additional independent replicas of 1 million unique cDNA reads from the same blood draw.

Library method: 5' RACE. The instrument given in TCRdb is Illumina HiSeq 2500. The second PCR ran for about 6 to 12 cycles and used a J-beta primer mix along with a sample-barcoded 5' primer. A unique molecular identifier was introduced onto each TCR beta cDNA molecule by a template-switch 5' adaptor carrying 12 random nucleotides. Each sample yielded at least 2.5 million CDR3-containing paired-end reads. First-strand cDNA synthesis was performed from all RNA using the Mint cDNA synthesis kit, with priming by a TRBC-specific oligonucleotide. All cDNA was treated with uracil-DNA glycosylase and then went through a first 18-cycle PCR with the universal primers M1SS and BC2_uni_R. The source study handled its data this way. Normalization of each sample was performed by random selection of 1 million high-quality reads, each carrying a distinct molecular identifier. Reads with shared molecular identifiers were discarded instead of being binned into consensus sequences. MiTCR, set to a Q25 quality threshold and the strictest error-elimination algorithm, was used for CDR3 identification, clonotype clustering and error correction. A nonparametric unseen species model using Euler transformation provided a lower-bound estimate of total TCR beta diversity. TCRdb cleaned the public reads at Q25 with fastp, built clones with MiXCR and kept in-frame beta chains. One record per CDR3 amino acid sequence lists the most common genes and DNA. For this entry, the V and J calls and clone size follow TCRdb and not the study's own pipeline. The sample table contains about 650,000 distinct CDR3 sequences; only one count was recorded for under 65% of them. Roughly 12% of the sample belongs to the ten largest clones.

The germline V gene encodes CDR1 MNHEY and CDR2 SMNVEV (reference sequence). Taken from cysteine to phenylalanine, the CDR3 has 12 residues. Only the CDR3 DNA is retained, 36 bases long and in frame from the first base. V is reduced by 5 bases and J by 5 bases, leaving a spacing of 10 bases between them. At least ten counts were recorded for this clonotype. This clone's antigen is unknown. Qualities for individual bases were not recorded, and no much larger clone is one base off. Donors were around 37 systemically healthy Caucasian individuals from Russia aged roughly 6 to 100 years. Ten milliliters of peripheral blood were drawn from each donor into EDTA-treated Vacutainer tubes. Ficoll-Paque density-gradient centrifugation was used to isolate PBMCs, with at least 7 million per sample. Trizol reagent was used to extract total RNA from PBMCs, with at least 5.5 micrograms per sample. The percentages of naive CD45RAhigh/CD27high T cells were determined by flow cytometry on a PBMC aliquot from every donor.

The paper as a whole reports these results and caveats: Compared with the aged group, more naive CD4+ T cells, fewer expanded clones and increased TCR diversity were shown by the long-lived group, suggesting age selection. Donor CMV infection status was unknown, potentially confounding age-related changes in expanded clonotypes. The percentage of naive T cells measured by flow cytometry correlated strongly with observed TCR beta diversity. Estimates of total diversity from one million sequenced T cells were regarded as lower bounds and underestimates. Observed TCR beta diversity per million T cells fell roughly linearly with age, and a significant reduction was already apparent by age about 43. Because profiling used bulk unsorted PBMCs, naive and antigen-experienced compartments could not be compared conclusively.

Input material: blood. The V and J segments used are TRBV27 and TRBJ2-7; tentative D gene TRBD2, with 5 bases matching. The receptor's source is an elderly woman in good health. CDR3 protein: CASSTRLNEQYF. In nucleotide form, the sequence is TGTGCCAGCAGTACCAGACTAAACGAGCAGTACTTC.